Below are 24 T cell receptor beta chains sequenced from a single sample in a study of blood T cell repertoires in COVID-19. The protocol was immunoSEQ multiplex PCR, while the TCRdb copy is restricted to in-frame clones and leaves out a portion. The sample shows roughly 250,000 clones, 81% of them seen only once. Sequencing was carried out using peripheral blood. The receptors stem from a woman aged 55-69 years with active or convalescent COVID-19.

The chain joins TRBV4-1 to TRBJ2-3; 7 bases are a match to TRBD1. Germline V CDR1 and CDR2: MGHRA, YSYEKL. The trim removed 4 bases at V and 6 bases at J, leaving 10 bases unmatched. This CDR3 region has 15 residues. The CDR3 protein is CASSPERGRRDTQYF. For the CDR3, the DNA is TGCGCCAGCAGCCCTGAGAGGGGGCGCAGGGATACGCAGTATTTT.

This chain joins TRBV7-8 and TRBJ1-2; D is undetermined. V was pared by 4 bases and J by 3 bases, with 9 bases between. The CDR3 loop spans 13 amino acids. CDR1 is SGHVS, CDR2 FQNEAQ, per germline. CDR3 protein: CASSSAPDYGYTF. The CDR3 bases are TGTGCCAGCAGCTCCGCACCGGACTATGGCTACACCTTC.

The J gene is TRBJ2-2, the V gene TRBV27, with TRBD2 as a possible D gene (5 bases). This CDR3 region has 14 residues. Trimming took off 7 bases at V and 4 bases at J, with 13 bases between the two ends. Germline CDR1 is MNHEY and CDR2 is SMNVEV (reference sequence). The DNA of the CDR3 is TGTGCCAGCACCCTTGGAGAGGGCACCGGGGAGCTGTTTTTT. Translated: CASTLGEGTGELFF.

The rearrangement uses TRBV9 and TRBJ2-3; 9 nucleotides match TRBD2. The CDR3 loop spans 18 amino acids. CDR1 SGDLS and CDR2 YYNGEE come from the germline V gene. The V segment lost 3 bases and the J segment 2 bases; nucleotides outside the gene matches: 13. In DNA, the CDR3 is TGTGCCAGCAGCGCCGTCGGGCGGGCGGGGGGGCCCACAGATACGCAGTATTTT. This gives the protein CASSAVGRAGGPTDTQYF.

The chain combines TRBV27 with TRBJ2-3, with 8 bases aligning to TRBD2. This CDR3 has 14 residues. Trimming took 7 bases from V and 1 from J; bases not matched to a gene: 4. Germline V gene lookup returns CDR1 MNHEY and CDR2 SMNVEV (reference sequence). CDR3 amino acids: CASKGLVGTDTQYF. In DNA, the CDR3 is TGTGCCAGCAAGGGACTAGTCGGCACAGATACGCAGTATTTT.

This clone was recorded once. The V call is TRBV9, the J call TRBJ2-7; 10 bases are a match to TRBD2. V lost 2 bases and J lost 1; bases outside the gene matches: 9. The CDR3 runs 17 residues. CDR1 is SGDLS, CDR2 YYNGEE, per germline. This CDR3 is CASSVGIRSGGSYEQYF. CDR3 sequence (DNA): TGTGCCAGCAGCGTGGGAATTCGTAGCGGGGGGTCCTACGAGCAGTACTTC.

The V call is TRBV9, the J call TRBJ1-4; 9 nucleotides align to TRBD1. V dropped 4 bases and J dropped 7; count of bases not matched to a gene: 8. Germline loops: CDR1 SGDLS, CDR2 YYNGEE. The CDR3 length is 15 residues. The CDR3 DNA reads TGTGCCAGCAGCACCTGGACAGGGGAGGGTGAAAAACTGTTTTTT. Amino acids: CASSTWTGEGEKLFF. Combining the CDR3 with reference TRBV9 and TRBJ1-4 gives the whole variable domain DSGVTQTPKHLITATGQRVTLRCSPRSGDLSVYWYQQSLDQGLQFLIQYYNGEERAKGNILERFSAQQFPDLHSELNLSSLELGDSALYFCASSTWTGEGEKLFFGSGTQLSVL.

J is TRBJ1-2 and V is TRBV29-1; 7 bases are shared with TRBD1. Looked up from germline, CDR1 is SQVTM and CDR2 is ANQGSEA. With V trimmed by 6 bases and J by 5 bases, 12 bases remained unmatched. The CDR3 is 14 amino acids. This chain's CDR3 is CSVTGGGDGYGYTF. CDR3 nucleotide sequence: TGCAGCGTGACTGGAGGGGGCGATGGGTATGGCTACACCTTC.

Turning to this clone: This sample also contains other DNA sequences that code for the same CDR3. The chain uses TRBV5-1 and TRBJ2-3, with 15 bases fitting TRBD2. With 0 bases clipped from V and 4 bases from J, the junction kept 6 bases outside the gene matches. Per germline, CDR1 SGHRS and CDR2 YFSETQ. The CDR3 is made up of 18 amino acids. The CDR3 spells CASSLGRTSGGVSDTQYF. The DNA of the CDR3 is TGCGCCAGCAGCTTGGGGCGGACTAGCGGGGGGGTTTCAGATACGCAGTATTTT.

V is TRBV7-8 and J is TRBJ2-3; 9 nucleotides agree with TRBD1. Per the germline V gene, CDR1 is SGHVS and CDR2 is FQNEAQ. This CDR3 is 15 amino acids long. J lost 3 bases, V lost 2 bases, and 3 bases had no gene match. The DNA of the CDR3 is TGTGCCAGCAGCTTAATGACAGGGGGGACAGATACGCAGTATTTT. Protein product: CASSLMTGGTDTQYF.

V gene TRBV10-3 combines with J gene TRBJ2-7; the D is unclear. Germline CDR1 reads ENHRY; CDR2 reads SYGVKD. CDR3 length: 14 residues. Trimming removed 3 bases from V and 0 bases from J, with 9 bases in between. Here the CDR3 reads CAISDRFSSYEQYF. As DNA, the CDR3 is TGTGCCATCAGTGACAGGTTTAGCTCCTACGAGCAGTACTTC.

This clone has more than one count but fewer than ten. The V call is TRBV5-5, the J call TRBJ2-2; D uncertain. Trimming took 1 base from V and 1 from J, leaving 11 bases between them. Germline lookup yields CDR1 SGHKS and CDR2 YYEKEE (reference sequence). The CDR3 is 16 amino acids. CDR3 DNA: TGTGCCAGCAGCTTGACAGCACCGGAGAACACCGGGGAGCTGTTTTTT. It specifies CASSLTAPENTGELFF.

The chain couples TRBV7-2 to TRBJ1-6; the D is unclear. Germline V gene sequence: CDR1 SGHTA, CDR2 FQGNSA. CDR3 length equals 12 residues. Trimming took 1 base from V and 10 from J, leaving 5 bases between them. The CDR3 here is CASSLGASPLHF. The CDR3 DNA reads as TGTGCCAGCAGCTTAGGGGCCTCACCCCTCCACTTT.

The chain combines TRBV19 with TRBJ1-1; no reliable D call. The CDR3 covers 14 residues. The germline V gene encodes CDR1 LNHDA and CDR2 SQIVND (reference sequence). Trimming left V 6 bases short and J 1 base short, with 12 bases between. This CDR3 is CASRVGSWNTEAFF. The CDR3 bases are TGTGCCAGTAGAGTGGGCAGTTGGAACACTGAAGCTTTCTTT.

This chain connects TRBV27 to TRBJ1-6; a possible D gene is TRBD1 (5 bases). The germline gives CDR1 MNHEY, CDR2 SMNVEV (reference sequence). The CDR3 is made up of 17 amino acids. Trimming shortened V by 6 bases and J by 0 bases, and 15 bases separated the two germline ends. CDR3 loop: CASSRDFLSSYNSPLHF. The CDR3 nucleotides read TGTGCCAGCAGCCGGGACTTCCTGAGCTCCTATAATTCACCCCTCCACTTT.

The V call is TRBV28, the J call TRBJ1-6; D ambiguous. Germline CDR1 reads MDHEN; CDR2 reads SYDVKM. Trimming took 6 bases from V and 10 from J, leaving 13 bases between them. The CDR3 has 13 amino acids. CDR3 loop: CASSPPTGSPLHF. The CDR3 DNA reads as TGTGCCAGCAGCCCACCGACCGGGTCACCCCTCCACTTT.

The J gene is TRBJ1-2, the V gene TRBV10-3; 7 nucleotides agree with TRBD1. Germline lookup yields CDR1 ENHRY and CDR2 SYGVKD. The ends lost 7 bases at V and 6 bases at J; junction bases unmatched: 11. The CDR3 has 14 residues. CDR3 DNA sequence: TGTGCCATCAAGGGTGGAGGGGGCTCGGATGGCTACACCTTC. Translating it yields CAIKGGGGSDGYTF.

The CDR3 DNA is TGTGCCAGCAGCTTAGCGGGACAGAACTATGGCTACACCTTC. This translates into CASSLAGQNYGYTF. The chain has TRBV7-8 and TRBJ1-2; 7 bases line up with TRBD1. Germline V gene sequence: CDR1 SGHVS, CDR2 FQNEAQ. The J segment lost 2 bases and the V segment lost 0 bases, leaving 0 bases of the junction unmatched. The length of the CDR3 is 14 residues.

The gene calls are TRBV5-1 and TRBJ2-7; possibly TRBD1 for D (6 bases). V lost 7 bases to trimming and J lost 4 bases, with 21 bases between them. The CDR3 consists of 15 residues. The germline V gene encodes CDR1 SGHRS and CDR2 YFSETQ. This CDR3 is CASRETGLARYEQYF. The CDR3 DNA reads TGCGCCAGCCGAGAAACAGGGTTGGCGAGGTACGAGCAGTACTTC.

The chain employs TRBV5-4 and TRBJ1-5; D call uncertain. Germline values: CDR1 SGHNT, CDR2 YYREEE (reference sequence). This CDR3 spans 11 amino acids. V gave up 4 bases and J gave up 4 bases, with 3 bases separating them. CDR3 DNA sequence: TGTGCCAGCAGCGAGAATCAGCCCCAGCATTTT. This sequence encodes CASSENQPQHF.

The J gene is TRBJ2-1, the V gene TRBV6-1, with TRBD2 identical over 10 bases. This CDR3 has 19 residues. Germline V lookup: CDR1 MNHNS, CDR2 SASEGT. V shed 0 bases, J shed 5 bases, and the junction held 13 bases outside the gene matches. CDR3 DNA: TGTGCCAGCAGTGAAGCGCGGGCTAGCGGGGGCGTAGAAAACAATGAGCAGTTCTTC. It specifies CASSEARASGGVENNEQFF.

The sample holds a few counts of this clone. V and J are TRBV4-1 and TRBJ1-6; D remains unclear. Germline V lookup: CDR1 MGHRA, CDR2 YSYEKL. The CDR3 is 16 residues long. The V gene lost 0 bases and the J gene lost 7 bases, with 13 bases spanning the gap. In DNA form, the CDR3 reads TGCGCCAGCAGCCAAGAAGTCCCAGGTCCGAATTCACCCCTCCACTTT. Translation: CASSQEVPGPNSPLHF.

This clone showed up just a few times. The chain has TRBV2 and TRBJ1-6; TRBD1 agrees at 7 bases. From germline, CDR1 is SNHLY and CDR2 FYNNEI. The CDR3 contains 15 residues. After removal of 6 bases from V and 10 bases from J, the junction contained 12 bases not matched to a gene. The CDR3, as DNA: TGTGCCAGCAGGGCAGACAGGGAAGGGCGATCACCCCTCCACTTT. It is translated as CASRADREGRSPLHF.

The chain carries TRBV6-2 or TRBV6-3 and TRBJ1-5; TRBD1 matches at 7 bases. The trim removed 5 bases at V and 5 bases at J, leaving 12 bases unmatched. The germline V gene has CDR1 MNHEY and CDR2 SVGEGT. The CDR3 is 16 residues long. The CDR3 bases are TGTGCCAGCAGTACCGCCATGACAGGGCGCCATCAGCCCCAGCATTTT. The encoded protein is CASSTAMTGRHQPQHF.